Below, 28 T cell receptor beta chains from the same sample are listed, as sequenced in a study of blood T cell repertoires in COVID-19. Some clones are missing from TCRdb's copy, which holds only in-frame ones; the method was immunoSEQ multiplex PCR. This table has some 150,000 clones, approximately 85% appearing once. Sequencing input: peripheral blood. The receptors were gathered from a woman aged 55-70 years with COVID-19, enrolled during active disease.

The V gene is TRBV10-1, the J gene TRBJ2-7; 7 bases align to TRBD1. This CDR3 is built from 13 residues. Germline assignment: CDR1 WNHNN and CDR2 SYGVQD (reference sequence). Germline trimming cut 4 bases from V and 6 bases from J; bases unmatched to any gene: 6. The DNA of the CDR3 is TGCGCCAGCAGTGTCGACAGGGCCGGCGAGCAGTACTTC. It yields the protein CASSVDRAGEQYF.

As concerns this clone: The junction differs from germline at one of its ends, possibly a read error. CDR3 in DNA: TGTGCCAGCAGTGGTACTAGCGATCAGCCCCAGCATTTT. It yields the protein CASSGTSDQPQHF. The gene calls are TRBV2 and TRBJ1-5; D is ambiguous. CDR1 is SNHLY and CDR2 is FYNNEI in the germline V gene. This CDR3 is built from 13 residues.

This rearrangement joins TRBV4-1 to TRBJ2-7; tentatively, D is TRBD1 (6 bases). V lost 4 bases and J 6 bases, leaving 22 bases between the germline ends. Germline V lookup: CDR1 MGHRA, CDR2 YSYEKL. CDR3 length equals 16 residues. CDR3 nucleotide sequence: TGCGCCAGCAGCCCCTCGGCCGGGGACATCGTCCTCGAGCAGTACTTC. It translates to CASSPSAGDIVLEQYF.

The rearrangement links TRBV29-1 to TRBJ2-6; D remains ambiguous. Germline CDR1 and CDR2: SQVTM and ANQGSEA. The CDR3 is made up of 13 amino acids. CDR3 in amino acids: CPRVLSGANVLTF. For the CDR3, the DNA is TGCCCCCGGGTCCTCTCTGGGGCCAACGTCCTGACTTTC.

V and J are TRBV10-3 and TRBJ2-7, with TRBD1 identical over 9 bases. Per the germline V gene, CDR1 is ENHRY and CDR2 is SYGVKD. CDR3 length: 15 amino acids. Trimming removed 1 base from V and 5 bases from J; junction bases left unmatched: 6. CDR3 nucleotides: TGTGCCATCAGTGAGTTTTGGGACAGGGTCCACGAGCAGTACTTC. Translating it yields CAISEFWDRVHEQYF.

J is TRBJ1-2 and V is TRBV19; a weak D match, TRBD1 (5 bases). From germline, CDR1 is LNHDA and CDR2 SQIVND (reference sequence). The V and J ends lost 3 bases and 2 bases respectively, with 10 bases between them. The CDR3 totals 14 residues. The CDR3 here is CASSISRENYGYTF. CDR3 nucleotides: TGTGCCAGTAGTATTAGCAGGGAAAACTATGGCTACACCTTC.

The gene calls are TRBV7-8 and TRBJ1-6, with D unresolved. Germline loops: CDR1 SGHVS, CDR2 FQNEAQ. V dropped 3 bases and J dropped 9 bases, with 12 bases sitting between them. CDR3 length equals 14 residues. The CDR3 region has the DNA TGTGCCAGCAGCTTTACGCGGGTTTCTTCACCCCTCCACTTT. Its translation: CASSFTRVSSPLHF.

This clone was seen once. The DNA for the CDR3 is TGTGCCAGCTCGCCAAGACTAGCGGCAGGGACAGATACGCAGTATTTT. Its translation: CASSPRLAAGTDTQYF. The chain combines TRBV18 with TRBJ2-3; 9 bases are shared with TRBD2. The V gene's germline CDR1 is KGHSH and CDR2 LQKENI. V was clipped by 6 bases and J by 3 bases; unmatched bases: 10. The CDR3 is 16 amino acids.

The rearrangement links TRBV14 to TRBJ1-2, with TRBD1 as a possible D gene (6 bases). CDR3 length: 14 residues. Germline lookup yields CDR1 SGHDN and CDR2 FVKESK. V was clipped by 1 base and J by 4 bases, with 10 bases between them. The CDR3 sequence: CASSQGQAVYGYTF. The CDR3 bases are TGTGCCAGCAGCCAAGGACAGGCTGTCTATGGCTACACCTTC. The full variable domain, completed using reference TRBV14 and TRBJ1-2, is EAGVTQFPSHSVIEKGQTVTLRCDPISGHDNLYWYRRVMGKEIKFLLHFVKESKQDESGMPNNRFLAERTGGTYSTLKVQPAELEDSGVYFCASSQGQAVYGYTFGSGTRLTVV.

The chain couples TRBV30 to TRBJ2-4; the D gene is possibly TRBD1 (6 bases). The CDR3 has 16 residues. From germline, CDR1 is GTSNPN and CDR2 SVGIG (reference sequence). V was trimmed by 1 base and J by 3 bases, leaving 16 bases between them. The CDR3 DNA reads as TGTGCCTGGAGTGCCCAGGGGCACAAAGGCAAAAACATTCAGTACTTC. It translates to CAWSAQGHKGKNIQYF.

This clone turned up a few times. The V call is TRBV2, the J call TRBJ1-1; 7 positions match TRBD1. Per the germline V gene, CDR1 is SNHLY and CDR2 is FYNNEI. The CDR3 spans 14 residues. The V and J ends lost 7 bases and 1 base, in that order; junction bases with no gene match: 6. The CDR3 bases are TGTGCCAGCAATCCATGGACAGGGAACACTGAAGCTTTCTTT. Protein: CASNPWTGNTEAFF.

The chain uses TRBV6-2 or TRBV6-3 and TRBJ1-1; 11 bases match TRBD1. This CDR3 comprises 16 residues. The J segment lost 3 bases and the V segment lost 4 bases, leaving 7 bases of the junction unmatched. Germline V gene sequence: CDR1 MNHEY, CDR2 SVGEGT. The CDR3 spells CASSSGTGGLDTEAFF. The CDR3 region has the DNA TGTGCCAGCAGTTCCGGGACAGGGGGTTTGGACACTGAAGCTTTCTTT.

This chain joins TRBV5-1 and TRBJ2-1, with 10 bases lining up with TRBD1. CDR1 and CDR2 (germline): SGHRS, YFSETQ. V was pared by 4 bases and J by 3 bases, with 7 bases of the junction left unmatched. This CDR3 has 16 residues. The DNA for the CDR3 is TGCGCCAGCAGCCGTTCCGGGACAGGGGACTACAATGAGCAGTTCTTC. Its protein product is CASSRSGTGDYNEQFF.

The rearrangement joins TRBV5-1 to TRBJ2-1; 9 bases align to TRBD1. Germline CDR1 and CDR2: SGHRS and YFSETQ. V was pared by 4 bases and J by 10 bases, with 12 bases of the junction left unmatched. CDR3 length equals 15 residues. In DNA form, the CDR3 reads TGCGCCAGCAGCACTGGGGACAGGGAATTATGGGAGCAGTTCTTC. Translated, it gives CASSTGDRELWEQFF.

The V gene is TRBV6-2 or TRBV6-3, the J gene TRBJ2-2, with 7 positions matching TRBD2. This CDR3 has 17 amino acids. The germline CDR1 and CDR2 sequences are MNHEY and SVGEGT. The J segment lost 6 bases and the V segment lost 6 bases, leaving 16 bases of the junction unmatched. In nucleotides, the CDR3 is TGTGCCAGCAGCCTGGGGACTACCGATCCGAAAGCCGGGGAGCTGTTTTTT. Amino acids: CASSLGTTDPKAGELFF.

The chain is built from TRBV18 and TRBJ1-1, with a weak D call TRBD1 (5 bases). Trimming removed 1 base from V and 1 base from J, with 16 bases in between. CDR3 size: 17 residues. Germline CDR1 is KGHSH and CDR2 is LQKENI. This chain's CDR3 is CASSPLITGRENTEAFF. In DNA, the CDR3 is TGTGCCAGCTCACCACTCATAACAGGAAGGGAGAACACTGAAGCTTTCTTT.

This chain links TRBV18 with TRBJ1-4; 9 nucleotides match TRBD1. With V trimmed by 1 base and J by 7 bases, 4 bases remained unmatched. The CDR3 runs 15 residues. Germline V gene lookup returns CDR1 KGHSH and CDR2 LQKENI. The CDR3 sequence: CASSPRQGDGEKLFF. As DNA, the CDR3 is TGTGCCAGCTCACCACGACAGGGGGACGGTGAAAAACTGTTTTTT.

The J gene is TRBJ1-6, the V gene TRBV5-1; the match to TRBD1 covers 7 bases. V trimming: 4 bases; J trimming: 2 bases; junction bases outside the gene matches: 3. The germline V gene encodes CDR1 SGHRS and CDR2 YFSETQ. The CDR3 is made up of 15 amino acids. The CDR3 reads CASSTGQAYNSPLHF. CDR3 sequence (DNA): TGCGCCAGCAGCACTGGACAGGCCTATAATTCACCCCTCCACTTT.

The chain recombines TRBV5-1 with TRBJ2-5; TRBD2 is a possible D gene (6 bases). Between the trimmed V and J ends, which lost 0 bases and 1 base, there was a span of 19 bases. Germline V gene sequence: CDR1 SGHRS, CDR2 YFSETQ. This CDR3 is built from 18 residues. The CDR3 protein is CASSLVGHVAETQETQYF. CDR3 coding DNA: TGCGCCAGCAGCTTGGTCGGCCATGTAGCGGAGACCCAAGAGACCCAGTACTTC.

The chain employs TRBV11-3 and TRBJ2-2, with D possibly being TRBD1 (6 bases). CDR1 and CDR2 (germline): SGHNT, YENEEA. This CDR3 region has 15 residues. The V gene lost 4 bases and the J gene lost 1 base, with 10 bases spanning the gap. CDR3 sequence (DNA): TGTGCCAGCAGCTCGGGACACTTGAACACCGGGGAGCTGTTTTTT. Translation: CASSSGHLNTGELFF.

This clone was picked up one time. J is TRBJ1-1 and V is TRBV2; D call uncertain. Germline values: CDR1 SNHLY, CDR2 FYNNEI. CDR3 length: 11 amino acids. Trimming pared 6 bases from V and 3 bases from J, leaving 5 bases between. The CDR3 reads CASREDTEAFF. The CDR3 nucleotides are TGTGCCAGCAGGGAGGACACTGAAGCTTTCTTT.

This chain uses TRBV6-1 with TRBJ2-6; tentatively, D is TRBD1 (6 bases). V gave up 3 bases and J gave up 1 base, with 7 bases separating them. The CDR3 is made up of 15 amino acids. Germline loops: CDR1 MNHNS, CDR2 SASEGT. The CDR3 spells CASSDTGSGANVLTF. The CDR3 coding sequence is TGTGCCAGCAGTGATACAGGGTCTGGGGCCAACGTCCTGACTTTC.

This sequence joins TRBV7-2 and TRBJ1-2, with 9 bases identical to TRBD1. J was trimmed by 5 bases and V by 1 base; bases with no gene match: 5. The CDR3 extends over 15 amino acids. CDR1 and CDR2 (germline): SGHTA, FQGNSA. CDR3 coding DNA: TGTGCCAGCAGCTTAGAACAGGGGGCGCATTATGGCTACACCTTC. This gives the protein CASSLEQGAHYGYTF.

The chain is built from TRBV7-2 and TRBJ2-1; 10 bases match TRBD1. This CDR3 has 15 amino acids. Trimming cost V 2 bases and J 5 bases; bases outside gene matches: 3. The V gene's germline CDR1 is SGHTA and CDR2 FQGNSA. CDR3 in amino acids: CASSLMGQGHNEQFF. The CDR3 DNA is TGTGCCAGCAGCTTAATGGGACAGGGGCACAATGAGCAGTTCTTC.

This chain uses TRBV27 with TRBJ2-7; D uncertain. Between the trimmed V and J ends, which lost 3 bases and 4 bases, there was a span of 4 bases. Germline CDR1 MNHEY, CDR2 SMNVEV (reference sequence). There are 11 residues in the CDR3. The CDR3: CASSFGYEQYF. The CDR3 DNA is TGTGCCAGCAGTTTCGGGTACGAGCAGTACTTC.

V is TRBV5-1 and J is TRBJ1-1, with 7 bases identical to TRBD1. CDR3 size: 14 residues. Germline CDR1 and CDR2: SGHRS and YFSETQ. Trimming at V came to 3 bases and at J to 1 base, leaving 3 bases not matched to a gene. CDR3 nucleotide sequence: TGCGCCAGCAGCTCGGGACAGTGGAACACTGAAGCTTTCTTT. It encodes CASSSGQWNTEAFF.

This clone was seen repeatedly, ten times or more. CDR3 region: CSVGRGQTEAFF. CDR3 in DNA: TGCAGCGTAGGCAGGGGGCAGACTGAAGCTTTCTTT. This chain links TRBV29-1 with TRBJ1-1; 8 bases fit TRBD1. V was pared by 6 bases and J by 5 bases, with 5 bases of the junction left unmatched. The CDR3 runs 12 residues. CDR1 and CDR2 (germline): SQVTM, ANQGSEA.

The rearrangement links TRBV7-2 to TRBJ1-1, with 10 nucleotides matching TRBD1. J lost 0 bases, V lost 5 bases, and 12 bases had no gene match. Germline V gene data show CDR1 as SGHTA and CDR2 as FQGNSA. The CDR3 is made up of 18 amino acids. CDR3 nucleotide sequence: TGTGCCAGCAGCGCAAGACAGGGGGCGTCAGACATGAACACTGAAGCTTTCTTT. Its translation is CASSARQGASDMNTEAFF.